This T cell receptor (beta chain) is from a study of pediatric ulcerative colitis. Study as a whole: Seven patients showed pancolitis and two showed left-sided colitis.

Study-level findings and limits: Rectal pinch biopsies may include blood-derived T cells. Repertoires came from total lymphocyte DNA, so rare subsets like regulatory T cells may be missed.

This clone has only one observation. As yet, its antigen is unknown. The data were produced by immunoSEQ multiplex PCR, yet TCRdb's version contains in-frame clones alone and is incomplete. The sample has over 30,000 clones; approximately 78% are singletons. The V end was cut by 4 bases, the J end by 6 bases, with 4 bases between. Germline-derived CDR1 and CDR2 are WNHNN and SYGVQD (reference sequence). The CDR3 covers 11 residues. During colonoscopy, one to two rectal pinch biopsies were collected. The chain carries TRBV10-1 and TRBJ2-1; D uncertain. The clonotype was recovered from a boy younger than 18 with mild ulcerative colitis. Sequencing was performed on gut tissue. This CDR3 reads CASSAVNEQFF. CDR3 bases: TGCGCCAGCAGTGCAGTCAATGAGCAGTTCTTC.